This T cell receptor beta chain is drawn from a study of shared clonotypes between healthy human individuals. As for the study in general: The study enrolled a couple of women and a few men aged 18 to 49.

Sorted-subset replicate PCR reactions were performed with about 210 ng DNA, corresponding to about 32,000 T cell genomes. Per the authors' pipeline: ImmunoSEQ supplied junction-only sequences lacking quality scores, so filtering was different. Here immunoSEQ multiplex PCR was the method, and the copy in TCRdb shows in-frame clones only, minus some. That table gives V, J and clone size, and the DNA gave D and trimming. The profile shows some 2,000,000 clones, approximately 94% of them singletons. On this clone: Its antigen is unidentified.

V was pared by 1 base and J by 9 bases, with 10 bases between. Germline assignment: CDR1 SNHLY and CDR2 FYNNEI. There are 13 residues in the CDR3. Study-level points and caveats: In general, naive subsets displayed greater estimated richness than memory subsets did.

The origin of this receptor is a man aged 18 to 29 in good health. Material for sequencing was naive CD4+ T cells sorted from blood. This sample's subset: CD45RA+ positively selected. The J gene is TRBJ2-1, the V gene TRBV2; D unresolved. DNA of the CDR3: TGTGCCAGCAGTGAAGGCCCGACGGGTGAGCAGTTCTTC. It translates to CASSEGPTGEQFF.